These 11 T cell receptor beta chains came from one sample sequenced in a study of molecular identifiers for immune sequencing clone quantification. From the PCR reads, TCRdb called clonotypes with MiXCR, one entry per CDR3 protein. In the table there are hundreds of thousands of distinct CDR3 sequences, about 25% of which are singletons. Sequencing was carried out using naive CD8+ T cells from blood, with Jurkat cell RNA spiked in. Subset reported: FACS-sorted CD8+CD4-CCR7+CD45RA+ naive T cells. These TCRs come from a human donor in good health. Some libraries in this study had Jurkat cell RNA spiked in.

Details on this clonotype: The germline gene is not matched at one end of the junction; a read error may be the cause. V is TRBV5-1 and J is TRBJ2-1; D call uncertain. CDR1 is SGHRS, CDR2 YFSETQ, per germline. The CDR3 runs 16 residues. The CDR3 DNA is TGCGCCAGCAGCTTGGCTGGGTTTAGCTCCCACAATGAGCAGTTCTTC. Amino acid sequence: CASSLAGFSSHNEQFF.

With respect to this clonotype: One end of the junction fails to match germline, which may point to a read error. The chain recombines TRBV7-2 with TRBJ2-1; D is unclear. The germline CDR1 and CDR2 sequences are SGHTA and FQGNSA. This CDR3 has 17 residues. CDR3 residues: CASSLGLAESSYDEQFF. As DNA, the CDR3 is TGTGCCAGCAGCTTGGGGTTAGCAGAGAGCTCCTACGATGAGCAGTTCTTC.

This clonotype has ten or more counts. The chain employs TRBV7-9 and TRBJ1-1; D call uncertain. Trimming removed 5 bases from V and 7 bases from J, with 20 bases in between. This CDR3 has 15 amino acids. CDR1 is SEHNR, CDR2 FQNEAQ, per germline (reference sequence). The CDR3 bases are TGTGCCAGCAGCCCCCCTTCAGTATACCTCCTTGAAGCTTTCTTT. Translating it yields CASSPPSVYLLEAFF.

This clonotype was recorded at least ten times. This chain joins TRBV4-3 and TRBJ2-3; D is unclear. There are 13 residues in the CDR3. CDR1 is LGHNA and CDR2 is YSLEER in the germline V gene. V was clipped by 3 bases and J by 6 bases, with 10 bases between them. In DNA, the CDR3 is TGCGCCAGCAGCCAGGTAATGGAGGATACGCAGTATTTT. Translated, it gives CASSQVMEDTQYF.

The V gene is TRBV9, the J gene TRBJ2-3, with D possibly matching TRBD1 (5 bases). The CDR3 runs 15 residues. The V end lost 0 bases, the J end lost 4 bases, and 12 bases lay between the germline ends. Germline V CDR1 and CDR2: SGDLS, YYNGEE. CDR3 nucleotide sequence: TGTGCCAGCAGCGTAGTACAGGAAGGCGCAGATACGCAGTATTTT. This gives the protein CASSVVQEGADTQYF.

For this clonotype: The junction and the germline gene differ at one end; a read error may be behind it. CDR3 residues: CASSDPLYKEQFF. DNA of the CDR3: TGTGCCAGCAGTGACCCCTTGTACAAAGAGCAGTTCTTC. The chain carries TRBV2 and TRBJ2-1, with D uncertain. The CDR3 has 13 residues. CDR1 is SNHLY and CDR2 is FYNNEI in the germline V gene.

This clonotype was counted only a few times. The chain has TRBV5-6 and TRBJ2-7, with unresolved D. V lost 4 bases and J lost 3, with 11 bases in between. Germline CDR1 SGHDT, CDR2 YYEEEE. The CDR3 runs 13 residues. In DNA, the CDR3 is TGTGCCAGCAGCCCTTACCAGTTCTACGAGCAGTACTTC. It translates to CASSPYQFYEQYF.

This sequence joins TRBV4-2 and TRBJ2-1; the match to TRBD2 covers 10 bases. Unmatched junction bases numbered 13, after V lost 4 bases and J lost 4 bases. This CDR3 spans 18 amino acids. Germline assignment: CDR1 LGHNA and CDR2 YNFKEQ. CDR3 coding DNA: TGTGCCAGCAGCCGAGATTGGGCCCCTAGCGGGGGTTACAATGAGCAGTTCTTC. Translated, it gives CASSRDWAPSGGYNEQFF.

The chain recombines TRBV12-3 or TRBV12-4 with TRBJ2-5, with 7 bases that match TRBD2. V lost 10 bases and J lost 2; bases outside the gene matches: 10. This CDR3 comprises 14 residues. CDR3 sequence (DNA): TGTGCCAACTGTCTATGCGGGGGACAAGAGACCCAGTACTTC. This codes for CANCLCGGQETQYF.

This clonotype was observed many times. The chain combines TRBV4-1 with TRBJ1-6, with TRBD1 matching over 7 bases. CDR1 is MGHRA, CDR2 YSYEKL, per germline. The CDR3 spans 16 residues. The trim removed 0 bases at V and 3 bases at J, leaving 2 bases unmatched. The CDR3 nucleotides are TGCGCCAGCAGCCAAGAAAGGACAGGCTATAATTCACCCCTCCACTTT. This sequence encodes CASSQERTGYNSPLHF.

About this clonotype itself: A read error may account for a junction end that differs from germline. This chain joins TRBV4-1 and TRBJ1-5, with D hard to call. This CDR3 contains 15 residues. Per the germline V gene, CDR1 is MGHRA and CDR2 is YSYEKL. As DNA, the CDR3 is TGCGCCAGCAGCCAAGATACCTATAGCAATCCGCCCCAGCATTTT. Translated, it gives CASSQDTYSNPPQHF.